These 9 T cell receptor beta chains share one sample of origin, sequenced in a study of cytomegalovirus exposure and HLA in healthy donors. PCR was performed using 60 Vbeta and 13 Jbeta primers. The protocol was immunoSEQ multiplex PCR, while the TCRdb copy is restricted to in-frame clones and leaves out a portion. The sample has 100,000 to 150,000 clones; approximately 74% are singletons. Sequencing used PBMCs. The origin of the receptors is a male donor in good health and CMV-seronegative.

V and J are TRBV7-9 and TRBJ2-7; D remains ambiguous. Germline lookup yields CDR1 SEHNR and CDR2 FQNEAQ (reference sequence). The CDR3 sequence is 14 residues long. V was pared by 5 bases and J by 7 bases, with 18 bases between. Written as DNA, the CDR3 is TGTGCCAGCAGCCACGACACCCATGGTTCTGAGCAGTACTTC. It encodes CASSHDTHGSEQYF.

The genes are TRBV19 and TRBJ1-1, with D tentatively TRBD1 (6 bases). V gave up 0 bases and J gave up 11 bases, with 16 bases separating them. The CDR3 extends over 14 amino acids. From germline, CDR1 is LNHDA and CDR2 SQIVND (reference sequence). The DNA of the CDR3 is TGTGCCAGTAGTATAGAATTTGACAGGCCGAGGGCTTTCTTT. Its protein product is CASSIEFDRPRAFF. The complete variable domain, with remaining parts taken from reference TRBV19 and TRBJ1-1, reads DGGITQSPKYLFRKEGQNVTLSCEQNLNHDAMYWYRQDPGQGLRLIYYSQIVNDFQKGDIAEGYSVSREKKESFPLTVTSAQKNPTAFYLCASSIEFDRPRAFFGQGTRLTVV.

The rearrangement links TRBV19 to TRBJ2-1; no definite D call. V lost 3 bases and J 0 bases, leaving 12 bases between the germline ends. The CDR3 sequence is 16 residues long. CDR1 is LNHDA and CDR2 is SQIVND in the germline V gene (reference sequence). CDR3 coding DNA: TGTGCCAGTAGTATCTTTCCGGCTAGCTCCTACAATGAGCAGTTCTTC. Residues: CASSIFPASSYNEQFF.

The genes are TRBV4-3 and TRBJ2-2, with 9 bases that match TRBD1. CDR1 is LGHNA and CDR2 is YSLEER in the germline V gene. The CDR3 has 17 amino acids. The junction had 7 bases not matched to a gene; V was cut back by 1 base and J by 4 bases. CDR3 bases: TGCGCCAGCAGCCAAGGGTACAAACAGGGGGCCACCGGGGAGCTGTTTTTT. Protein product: CASSQGYKQGATGELFF.

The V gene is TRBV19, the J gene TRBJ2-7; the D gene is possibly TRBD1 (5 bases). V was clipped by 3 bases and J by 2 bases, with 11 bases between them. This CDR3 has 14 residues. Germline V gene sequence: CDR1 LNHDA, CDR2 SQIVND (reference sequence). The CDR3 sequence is CASSMGQVPYEQYF. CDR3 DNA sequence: TGTGCCAGTAGTATGGGGCAGGTACCCTACGAGCAGTACTTC.

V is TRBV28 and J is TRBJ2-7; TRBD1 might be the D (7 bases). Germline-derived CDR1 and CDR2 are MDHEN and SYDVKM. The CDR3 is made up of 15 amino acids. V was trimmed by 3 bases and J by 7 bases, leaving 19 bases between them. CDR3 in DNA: TGTGCCAGCAGTTTTATGACAGGGAGGTACGAGGAGCAGTACTTC. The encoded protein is CASSFMTGRYEEQYF.

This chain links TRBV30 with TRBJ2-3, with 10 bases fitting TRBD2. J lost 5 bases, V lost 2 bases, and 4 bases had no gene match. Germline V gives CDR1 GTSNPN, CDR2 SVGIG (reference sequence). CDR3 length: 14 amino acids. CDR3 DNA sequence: TGTGCCTGGAGTAGCGGGGGGGGTGGAGATACGCAGTATTTT. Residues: CAWSSGGGGDTQYF.

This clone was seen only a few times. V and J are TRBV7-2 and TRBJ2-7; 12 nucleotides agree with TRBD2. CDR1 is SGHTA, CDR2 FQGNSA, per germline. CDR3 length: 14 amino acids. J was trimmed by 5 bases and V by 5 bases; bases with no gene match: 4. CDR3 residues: CASSASGRANEQYF. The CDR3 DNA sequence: TGTGCCAGCAGCGCTAGCGGGAGGGCCAACGAGCAGTACTTC.

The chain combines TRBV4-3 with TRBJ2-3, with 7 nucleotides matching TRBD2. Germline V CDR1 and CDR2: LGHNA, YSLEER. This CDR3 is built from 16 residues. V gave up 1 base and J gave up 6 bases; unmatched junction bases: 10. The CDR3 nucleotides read TGCGCCAGCAGCCAAGCGGTGGGCGGGAGTCGGGATACGCAGTATTTT. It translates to CASSQAVGGSRDTQYF.